This T cell receptor beta chain was recorded in a study of blood T cells in healthy people across ages. Study results and limitations: Observed TCR beta diversity showed a strong correlation with the percentage of naive T cells as measured by flow cytometry.

The length of the CDR3 is 15 residues. Trimming took 1 base from V and 0 from J, leaving 4 bases between them. This clonotype was counted many times. Its target is unknown. With a J-beta primer mix and a sample-barcoded 5' primer, a second PCR ran roughly 7 to 11 cycles. TCRdb called the 5' RACE reads again in MiXCR, with one record for every CDR3 protein. The sample carries under 1,000,000 distinct CDR3 sequences, more than 35% recorded once. The sample consisted of blood. This TCR was sampled from an elderly man in good health. The chain combines TRBV12-3 or TRBV12-4 with TRBJ2-6; D unclear. CDR3 nucleotides: TGTGCCAGCAGTTTAGGTAGCTCTGGGGCCAACGTCCTGACTTTC. This translates into CASSLGSSGANVLTF.